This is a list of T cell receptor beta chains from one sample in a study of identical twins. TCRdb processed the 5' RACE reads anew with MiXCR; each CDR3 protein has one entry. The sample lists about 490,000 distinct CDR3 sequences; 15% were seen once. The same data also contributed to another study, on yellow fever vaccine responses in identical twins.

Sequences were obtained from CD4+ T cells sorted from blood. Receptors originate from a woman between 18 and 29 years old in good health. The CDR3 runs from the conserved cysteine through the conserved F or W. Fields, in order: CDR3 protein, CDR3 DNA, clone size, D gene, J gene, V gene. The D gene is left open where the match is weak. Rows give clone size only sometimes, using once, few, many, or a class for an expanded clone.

cdr3_aa: CASSPGERGYTF; cdr3_nt: TGTGCCAGCAGCCCGGGAGAACGGGGCTACACCTTC; clone_size: -; d_call: -; j_call: TRBJ1-2; v_call: TRBV7-9
cdr3_aa: CASSWRDGGTEAFF; cdr3_nt: TGTGCCAGCAGCTGGCGGGATGGCGGCACTGAAGCTTTCTTT; clone_size: -; d_call: -; j_call: TRBJ1-1; v_call: TRBV12-3/TRBV12-4
cdr3_aa: CASSDHYGYTF; cdr3_nt: TGTGCCAGCAGCGACCACTATGGCTACACCTTC; clone_size: many; d_call: -; j_call: TRBJ1-2; v_call: TRBV28
cdr3_aa: CASSPLAGGSTDTQYF; cdr3_nt: TGTGCCAGCAGCCCTCTAGCGGGGGGTAGCACAGATACGCAGTATTTT; clone_size: many; d_call: TRBD2; j_call: TRBJ2-3; v_call: TRBV3-1
cdr3_aa: CASSLVSSRVLEYNEQFF; cdr3_nt: TGTGCCAGCAGTTTAGTTAGTAGCAGGGTCTTAGAGTACAATGAGCAGTTCTTC; clone_size: -; d_call: -; j_call: TRBJ2-1; v_call: TRBV12-3/TRBV12-4
cdr3_aa: CASLRDRNEKLFF; cdr3_nt: TGTGCCAGCCTCCGGGACAGGAATGAAAAACTGTTTTTT; clone_size: -; d_call: TRBD1; j_call: TRBJ1-4; v_call: TRBV2
cdr3_aa: CASSRDLAGNTGELFF; cdr3_nt: TGTGCCAGCAGCCGAGACCTAGCGGGTAACACCGGGGAGCTGTTTTTT; clone_size: -; d_call: TRBD2; j_call: TRBJ2-2; v_call: TRBV7-7
cdr3_aa: CASSQLSSYEQYF; cdr3_nt: TGTGCCAGCAGCCAGCTCAGCTCCTACGAGCAGTACTTC; clone_size: -; d_call: -; j_call: TRBJ2-7; v_call: TRBV4-2
cdr3_aa: CASTPPGSTQYF; cdr3_nt: TGTGCCAGCACCCCTCCGGGGAGTACGCAGTATTTT; clone_size: few; d_call: -; j_call: TRBJ2-3; v_call: TRBV7-9
cdr3_aa: CASSGAGVAGDLSSYNEQFF; cdr3_nt: TGTGCCAGCAGTGGGGCCGGGGTAGCGGGTGATTTGAGCTCCTACAATGAGCAGTTCTTC; clone_size: few; d_call: TRBD2; j_call: TRBJ2-1; v_call: TRBV2
cdr3_aa: CASSFSNEQFF; cdr3_nt: TGTGCCAGCAGCTTTTCCAATGAGCAGTTCTTC; clone_size: many; d_call: -; j_call: TRBJ2-1; v_call: TRBV7-9
cdr3_aa: CASSFATGAEQYF; cdr3_nt: TGTGCCAGCAGCTTTGCCACAGGGGCCGAGCAGTACTTC; clone_size: -; d_call: TRBD1; j_call: TRBJ2-7; v_call: TRBV5-6
cdr3_aa: CASSLGRSSGRGEQYF; cdr3_nt: TGTGCCAGCAGCCTGGGTCGGTCTAGCGGGAGAGGAGAGCAGTACTTC; clone_size: few; d_call: TRBD2; j_call: TRBJ2-7; v_call: TRBV5-5
cdr3_aa: CATSAGGQTGELFF; cdr3_nt: TGTGCCACCAGTGCCGGGGGCCAGACCGGGGAGCTGTTTTTT; clone_size: few; d_call: -; j_call: TRBJ2-2; v_call: TRBV24-1
cdr3_aa: CASSFLRGEKLFF; cdr3_nt: TGTGCCAGCAGCTTCTTGAGGGGTGAAAAACTGTTTTTT; clone_size: few; d_call: -; j_call: TRBJ1-4; v_call: TRBV5-8
cdr3_aa: CASSVEPGGAGANVLTF; cdr3_nt: TGTGCCAGCAGCGTAGAGCCAGGGGGAGCTGGGGCCAACGTCCTGACTTTC; clone_size: -; d_call: TRBD1; j_call: TRBJ2-6; v_call: TRBV9
cdr3_aa: CASSVTWGGNEQFF; cdr3_nt: TGTGCCAGCAGCGTGACATGGGGGGGCAATGAGCAGTTCTTC; clone_size: -; d_call: TRBD2; j_call: TRBJ2-1; v_call: TRBV9
cdr3_aa: CASRTQQGRSFSDTQYF; cdr3_nt: TGTGCCAGCAGGACCCAGCAGGGCCGTAGTTTTTCGGATACGCAGTATTTT; clone_size: -; d_call: -; j_call: TRBJ2-3; v_call: TRBV28
cdr3_aa: CASSHPGGLAGVTDTQYF; cdr3_nt: TGTGCCAGCAGTCACCCGGGGGGGCTAGCGGGAGTCACAGATACGCAGTATTTT; clone_size: -; d_call: TRBD2; j_call: TRBJ2-3; v_call: TRBV28
cdr3_aa: CASSYWGEAYNEQFF; cdr3_nt: TGTGCCAGCAGTTACTGGGGGGAGGCCTACAATGAGCAGTTCTTC; clone_size: -; d_call: -; j_call: TRBJ2-1; v_call: TRBV6-5
cdr3_aa: CASSPRIDNTEAFF; cdr3_nt: TGTGCCAGCAGCCCGAGGATCGATAACACTGAAGCTTTCTTT; clone_size: -; d_call: -; j_call: TRBJ1-1; v_call: TRBV9
cdr3_aa: CASSKEGGQVLNYGYTF; cdr3_nt: TGCGCCAGCAGCAAGGAGGGGGGCCAGGTACTTAACTATGGCTACACCTTC; clone_size: -; d_call: -; j_call: TRBJ1-2; v_call: TRBV5-1
cdr3_aa: CASSLGLAGSHYEQYF; cdr3_nt: TGTGCCAGCAGCCTGGGACTAGCGGGAAGTCACTACGAGCAGTACTTC; clone_size: few; d_call: TRBD2; j_call: TRBJ2-7; v_call: TRBV5-5
cdr3_aa: CASSYSGSVDNEQFF; cdr3_nt: TGCGCCAGCAGCTACAGCGGGAGTGTCGACAATGAGCAGTTCTTC; clone_size: many; d_call: TRBD2; j_call: TRBJ2-1; v_call: TRBV5-1
cdr3_aa: CAISLNRVGNEQFF; cdr3_nt: TGTGCCATCAGTTTGAACAGGGTGGGGAATGAGCAGTTCTTC; clone_size: many; d_call: -; j_call: TRBJ2-1; v_call: TRBV10-3
cdr3_aa: CASSQPPGRTDTQYF; cdr3_nt: TGTGCCAGCAGTCAACCACCGGGGCGCACAGATACGCAGTATTTT; clone_size: many; d_call: -; j_call: TRBJ2-3; v_call: TRBV12-3/TRBV12-4
cdr3_aa: CASSPLTGLAGVEQFF; cdr3_nt: TGCGCCAGCAGCCCGCTTACGGGACTAGCGGGAGTTGAGCAGTTCTTC; clone_size: few; d_call: TRBD2; j_call: TRBJ2-1; v_call: TRBV5-1
cdr3_aa: CASSQSGRHETQYF; cdr3_nt: TGTGCCAGCAGCCAAAGCGGGCGCCATGAGACCCAGTACTTC; clone_size: -; d_call: -; j_call: TRBJ2-5; v_call: TRBV5-5
cdr3_aa: CASSPPPGASIGNIQYF; cdr3_nt: TGTGCCAGCTCACCACCCCCAGGGGCGAGTATTGGAAACATTCAGTACTTC; clone_size: -; d_call: -; j_call: TRBJ2-4; v_call: TRBV18
cdr3_aa: CASSYRLNTEAFF; cdr3_nt: TGTGCCAGCAGTTACCGTCTGAACACTGAAGCTTTCTTT; clone_size: -; d_call: -; j_call: TRBJ1-1; v_call: TRBV6-5
cdr3_aa: CSVESSGLAGGTDTQYF; cdr3_nt: TGCAGCGTTGAATCGTCGGGACTAGCGGGAGGGACAGATACGCAGTATTTT; clone_size: few; d_call: TRBD2; j_call: TRBJ2-3; v_call: TRBV29-1
cdr3_aa: CARLRLAEHNEQFF; cdr3_nt: TGTGCCAGACTGCGACTAGCGGAGCACAATGAGCAGTTCTTC; clone_size: -; d_call: TRBD2; j_call: TRBJ2-1; v_call: TRBV14
cdr3_aa: CASSLAGVSVTQYF; cdr3_nt: TGTGCCAGCAGCTTAGCAGGGGTTTCAGTGACCCAGTACTTC; clone_size: few; d_call: -; j_call: TRBJ2-5; v_call: TRBV7-6
cdr3_aa: CASSTHGLAGAQETQYF; cdr3_nt: TGTGCCAGCAGCACTCATGGACTAGCGGGGGCCCAAGAGACCCAGTACTTC; clone_size: -; d_call: TRBD2; j_call: TRBJ2-5; v_call: TRBV7-9
cdr3_aa: CAIREGLVDYNEQFF; cdr3_nt: TGTGCCATCAGGGAGGGACTAGTTGACTACAATGAGCAGTTCTTC; clone_size: -; d_call: TRBD2; j_call: TRBJ2-1; v_call: TRBV10-3
cdr3_aa: CASSLATGLETQYF; cdr3_nt: TGCGCCAGCAGCTTGGCCACAGGCCTGGAGACCCAGTACTTC; clone_size: -; d_call: -; j_call: TRBJ2-5; v_call: TRBV5-1
cdr3_aa: CASRSGRDTDTQYF; cdr3_nt: TGCGCCAGCAGAAGCGGGAGGGACACAGATACGCAGTATTTT; clone_size: few; d_call: TRBD2; j_call: TRBJ2-3; v_call: TRBV5-1
cdr3_aa: CASSYSSGRIGEQYF; cdr3_nt: TGTGCCAGCAGTTACTCTAGCGGGAGAATAGGTGAGCAGTACTTC; clone_size: -; d_call: TRBD2; j_call: TRBJ2-7; v_call: TRBV6-5
cdr3_aa: CSARRTGGAGANVLTF; cdr3_nt: TGCAGTGCTAGGAGGACAGGGGGCGCTGGGGCCAACGTCCTGACTTTC; clone_size: -; d_call: TRBD1; j_call: TRBJ2-6; v_call: TRBV20-1
cdr3_aa: CSALQGNQPQHF; cdr3_nt: TGCAGTGCTCTACAGGGGAATCAGCCCCAGCATTTT; clone_size: few; d_call: TRBD1; j_call: TRBJ1-5; v_call: TRBV20-1
cdr3_aa: CSARSQGADTQYF; cdr3_nt: TGCAGTGCTAGAAGCCAGGGGGCAGATACGCAGTATTTT; clone_size: -; d_call: TRBD1; j_call: TRBJ2-3; v_call: TRBV20-1
cdr3_aa: CASSKAVKWNCEQYF; cdr3_nt: TGTGCCAGCAGCAAAGCCGTTAAATGGAACTGCGAGCAGTACTTC; clone_size: few; d_call: -; j_call: TRBJ2-7; v_call: TRBV21-1
cdr3_aa: CASSLLGEETQYF; cdr3_nt: TGCGCCAGCAGCTTGCTGGGGGAAGAGACCCAGTACTTC; clone_size: -; d_call: -; j_call: TRBJ2-5; v_call: TRBV5-1
cdr3_aa: CASSPLQAANIQYF; cdr3_nt: TGTGCCAGCAGCCCCCTTCAGGCGGCGAACATTCAGTACTTC; clone_size: few; d_call: -; j_call: TRBJ2-4; v_call: TRBV27
cdr3_aa: CAISESYSLRVGEQYF; cdr3_nt: TGTGCCATCAGTGAGTCTTACAGCTTAAGAGTCGGCGAGCAGTACTTC; clone_size: few; d_call: -; j_call: TRBJ2-7; v_call: TRBV10-3
cdr3_aa: CAIKEDSSGNTIYF; cdr3_nt: TGTGCCATCAAGGAGGACAGCTCTGGAAACACCATATATTTT; clone_size: few; d_call: -; j_call: TRBJ1-3; v_call: TRBV10-3
cdr3_aa: CASSYNRTVYSSDTQYF; cdr3_nt: TGTGCCAGCAGTTATAATCGGACAGTCTACTCTTCGGATACGCAGTATTTT; clone_size: -; d_call: -; j_call: TRBJ2-3; v_call: TRBV6-5
cdr3_aa: CSVERWGTSYNEQFF; cdr3_nt: TGCAGCGTTGAACGTTGGGGAACCTCCTACAATGAGCAGTTCTTC; clone_size: -; d_call: -; j_call: TRBJ2-1; v_call: TRBV29-1
cdr3_aa: CASSHKQSSYNEQFF; cdr3_nt: TGTGCCAGCAGCCACAAGCAGAGCTCCTACAATGAGCAGTTCTTC; clone_size: -; d_call: -; j_call: TRBJ2-1; v_call: TRBV7-3
cdr3_aa: CASTLKSGKDTSGANVLTF; cdr3_nt: TGCGCCAGCACCCTCAAGAGCGGGAAAGATACCTCTGGGGCCAACGTCCTGACTTTC; clone_size: few; d_call: TRBD2; j_call: TRBJ2-6; v_call: TRBV5-1